The next 29 T cell receptor beta chains were all read from a single sample in a study of graft-versus-host responses after intestinal transplantation (dated by TCRdb to the early 2020s). According to the study, the label for this sample's time point signals: cells obtained before transplantation from donor or recipient. Libraries were prepared through the immunoSEQ multiplex PCR assay. TCRdb carries this immuneACCESS record with in-frame sequences only. Its versions omit some clonotypes, under half of them owing to an unresolved V gene in the studies checked, with the rest unexplained. The sample table lists over 100,000 clones, about 92% of them with a count of one. About 0.2% of the sample goes to the ten largest clones. Their target antigens are unknown. The sequences come from unstimulated CD4+ T cells sorted from spleen or lymph node cells, collected before transplant. The receptors were sampled from a human donor who was the organ donor for an intestinal transplant.

This chain joins TRBV5-6 and TRBJ2-3; D tentatively reads TRBD1 or TRBD2 (5 bases each). The ends were cut back, 4 bases at V and 2 bases at J, with 17 bases in the middle. CDR3 length: 16 amino acids. Per germline, CDR1 SGHDT and CDR2 YYEEEE. CDR3 sequence (DNA): TGTGCCAGCAGCCCCCTATCTGGGGGTGCCACAGATACGCAGTATTTT. This sequence encodes CASSPLSGGATDTQYF. The full variable domain, in which reference TRBV5-6 and TRBJ2-3 provide the parts outside the CDR3, is DAGVTQSPTHLIKTRGQQVTLRCSPKSGHDTVSWYQQALGQGPQFIFQYYEEEERQRGNFPDRFSGHQFPNYSSELNVNALLLGDSALYLCASSPLSGGATDTQYFGPGTRLTVL.

A word on this clone: This sample also contains other DNA sequences that code for the same CDR3. The chain uses TRBV18 and TRBJ2-3; 7 nucleotides agree with TRBD2. This CDR3 comprises 15 residues. V lost 3 bases to trimming and J lost 0 bases; unmatched junction nucleotides: 3. Looked up from germline, CDR1 is KGHSH and CDR2 is LQKENI. CDR3 sequence: CASSPRGGSTDTQYF. In DNA, the CDR3 is TGTGCCAGCTCACCCCGCGGGGGAAGCACAGATACGCAGTATTTT.

The chain joins TRBV10-2 to TRBJ1-2, with 7 positions matching TRBD1. V was clipped by 4 bases and J by 0 bases; unmatched bases: 2. The CDR3 runs to 14 residues. Germline-derived CDR1 and CDR2 are WSHSY and SAAADI. The CDR3 protein is CASSGTGTNYGYTF. CDR3 sequence (DNA): TGCGCCAGCAGTGGGACAGGAACTAACTATGGCTACACCTTC.

The chain joins TRBV19 to TRBJ2-5, with D uncertain. Trimming took off 0 bases at V and 2 bases at J, with 10 bases between the two ends. The germline CDR1 and CDR2 sequences are LNHDA and SQIVND (reference sequence). The CDR3 has 15 residues. The CDR3 coding sequence is TGTGCCAGTAGTATAGAAGCCCAGCCTCAAGAGACCCAGTACTTC. This translates into CASSIEAQPQETQYF. Full variable domain (rest looked up from reference TRBV19 and TRBJ2-5): DGGITQSPKYLFRKEGQNVTLSCEQNLNHDAMYWYRQDPGQGLRLIYYSQIVNDFQKGDIAEGYSVSREKKESFPLTVTSAQKNPTAFYLCASSIEAQPQETQYFGPGTRLLVL.

The CDR3 DNA sequence: TGTGCCAGCAGTTGGGACACCCGACGGGGTGGCTACACCTTC. This gives the protein CASSWDTRRGGYTF. The chain carries TRBV6-5 and TRBJ1-2; D might be TRBD1 (6 bases). V lost 4 bases and J 7 bases, leaving 16 bases between the germline ends. CDR1 and CDR2 from the germline V gene are MNHEY and SVGAGI. The CDR3 contains 14 residues.

The V and J genes are TRBV7-2 and TRBJ1-1; D call uncertain. CDR3 length: 13 amino acids. The V end was cut by 5 bases, the J end by 5 bases, with 12 bases between. Germline V gives CDR1 SGHTA, CDR2 FQGNSA. For the CDR3, the DNA is TGTGCCAGCAGCCAATCGCGGCAGACTGAAGCTTTCTTT. Its protein is CASSQSRQTEAFF.

The chain links TRBV18 to TRBJ1-2; possible D gene TRBD1, 6 bases. The CDR3 runs to 19 residues. V was cut by 1 base and J by 0 bases, with 21 bases left in between. Germline CDR1 reads KGHSH; CDR2 reads LQKENI. The CDR3 loop reads CASSPLAKDRRRTNYGYTF. CDR3 in DNA: TGTGCCAGCTCACCACTTGCAAAAGACAGGCGCAGAACTAACTATGGCTACACCTTC.

The chain joins TRBV14 to TRBJ1-1; D unclear. Deletions cut 0 bases from V and 11 bases from J, with 16 bases between. Germline CDR1 is SGHDN and CDR2 is FVKESK. The CDR3 loop spans 14 amino acids. Here the CDR3 reads CASSQEGKNPMAFF. The CDR3 region has the DNA TGTGCCAGCAGCCAAGAAGGAAAGAATCCCATGGCTTTCTTT.

This chain links TRBV7-8 with TRBJ1-5; maybe TRBD1 (5 bases). The CDR3 has 15 amino acids. The V gene's germline CDR1 is SGHVS and CDR2 FQNEAQ. The V and J ends lost 5 bases and 1 base respectively, with 12 bases between them. CDR3 nucleotides: TGTGCCAGCAGCCACGGACGGGACAGCAATCAGCCCCAGCATTTT. Protein sequence: CASSHGRDSNQPQHF.

V and J are TRBV2 and TRBJ2-7; D is unresolved. CDR1 and CDR2 from the germline V gene are SNHLY and FYNNEI. The CDR3 covers 11 residues. V was cut by 7 bases and J by 1 base, with 5 bases left in between. CDR3 residues: CASTSSYEQYF. The CDR3 DNA reads TGTGCCAGCACTAGTTCCTACGAGCAGTACTTC. Combining the CDR3 with reference TRBV2 and TRBJ2-7 gives the whole variable domain EPEVTQTPSHQVTQMGQEVILRCVPISNHLYFYWYRQILGQKVEFLVSFYNNEISEKSEIFDDQFSVERPDGSNFTLKIRSTKLEDSAMYFCASTSSYEQYFGPGTRLTVT.

V is TRBV29-1 and J is TRBJ2-1; 8 positions agree with TRBD2. Germline V gene lookup returns CDR1 SQVTM and CDR2 ANQGSEA. Trimming took 4 bases from V and 3 from J; bases not matched to a gene: 2. The CDR3 totals 13 residues. This CDR3 reads CSVGGRHYNEQFF. CDR3 sequence (DNA): TGCAGCGTTGGCGGGAGGCACTACAATGAGCAGTTCTTC.

The CDR3 loop is CASSSPGQAYEQYF. The CDR3 bases are TGTGCCAGCAGCTCTCCAGGGCAAGCCTACGAGCAGTACTTC. The rearrangement links TRBV7-6 to TRBJ2-7; D may be TRBD1 (5 bases). This CDR3 comprises 14 residues. CDR1 is SGHVS, CDR2 FNYEAQ, per germline. Trimming removed 4 bases at V and 2 bases at J, with 12 bases between.

This chain uses TRBV9 with TRBJ1-2, with D unresolved. The CDR3 runs 12 residues. Between the trimmed V and J ends, which lost 4 bases and 0 bases, there was a span of 4 bases. In germline, CDR1 is SGDLS, CDR2 YYNGEE. CDR3 nucleotide sequence: TGTGCCAGCAGCCAACCTAACTATGGCTACACCTTC. This translates into CASSQPNYGYTF. Full variable domain (missing parts from reference TRBV9 and TRBJ1-2): DSGVTQTPKHLITATGQRVTLRCSPRSGDLSVYWYQQSLDQGLQFLIQYYNGEERAKGNILERFSAQQFPDLHSELNLSSLELGDSALYFCASSQPNYGYTFGSGTRLTVV.

The V and J genes are TRBV4-2 and TRBJ2-5; 10 bases line up with TRBD2. V was clipped by 0 bases and J by 3 bases; unmatched bases: 7. This CDR3 is built from 17 residues. Germline loops: CDR1 LGHNA, CDR2 YNFKEQ. This chain's CDR3 is CASSQEASGSKKETQYF. CDR3 DNA: TGTGCCAGCAGCCAAGAGGCTAGCGGGAGTAAGAAAGAGACCCAGTACTTC.

J is TRBJ2-1 and V is TRBV29-1; TRBD1 is a possible D gene (6 bases). This CDR3 region has 19 residues. Between the trimmed V and J ends, which lost 5 bases and 2 bases, there was a span of 28 bases. Germline V CDR1 and CDR2: SQVTM, ANQGSEA. CDR3 amino acids: CSVRNPGTRPEITYNEQFF. The CDR3 DNA sequence: TGCAGCGTTCGGAATCCCGGGACACGGCCCGAGATCACCTACAATGAGCAGTTCTTC.

This clone appeared a single time. The chain employs TRBV9 and TRBJ2-1, with a possible D match to TRBD2 (6 bases). The CDR3 runs to 13 residues. The germline gives CDR1 SGDLS, CDR2 YYNGEE. V gave up 0 bases and J gave up 6 bases, with 7 bases separating them. The CDR3 coding sequence is TGTGCCAGCAGCGTAGCGGGAGCCAATGAGCAGTTCTTC. Translation gives CASSVAGANEQFF.

V and J are TRBV6-6 and TRBJ2-7; weak D call: TRBD2 (6 bases). Trimming removed 4 bases from V and 0 bases from J, with 10 bases in between. The CDR3 spans 14 residues. CDR1 MNHNY and CDR2 SVGAGI come from the germline V gene (reference sequence). CDR3 in amino acids: CASSSLALSYEQYF. CDR3 DNA: TGTGCCAGCAGTTCCCTAGCGCTCTCCTACGAGCAGTACTTC.

V usage is TRBV19 and J usage is TRBJ2-7; D assignment may be TRBD1 or TRBD2 (5 bases each). The CDR3 has 13 residues. Between the trimmed V and J ends, which lost 9 bases and 4 bases, there was a span of 16 bases. The germline V gene encodes CDR1 LNHDA and CDR2 SQIVND (reference sequence). CDR3 in amino acids: CASTRGSPYEQYF. CDR3 nucleotide sequence: TGTGCCAGCACCCGGGGCAGCCCGTACGAGCAGTACTTC.

This chain connects TRBV5-1 to TRBJ2-4; 14 bases line up with TRBD2. V gave up 3 bases and J gave up 7 bases; unmatched junction bases: 12. The CDR3 spans 18 residues. CDR1 and CDR2 (germline): SGHRS, YFSETQ. As DNA, the CDR3 is TGCGCCAGCAGCTCAACCACCGGGACTAGCGGGAGCGAGAACATTCAGTACTTC. Its translation: CASSSTTGTSGSENIQYF.

The genes are TRBV7-2 and TRBJ2-5, with 8 bases aligning to TRBD1. The DNA end favors TRBJ2-7, so the J call may be wrong. CDR3 length: 14 amino acids. The germline CDR1 and CDR2 sequences are SGHTA and FQGNSA. CDR3 DNA sequence: TGTGCCAGCAGCTACGGGACAGGTACCTACGAGCAGTACTTC. It yields the protein CASSYGTGTYEQYF.

The V gene is TRBV27, the J gene TRBJ2-1; 11 bases align to TRBD2. The CDR3 length is 16 residues. J lost 2 bases, V lost 3 bases, and 3 bases had no gene match. CDR1 and CDR2 (germline): MNHEY, SMNVEV (reference sequence). In DNA, the CDR3 is TGTGCCAGCAGTTTTATGGGACTAGCGGCCTACAATGAGCAGTTCTTC. Translated: CASSFMGLAAYNEQFF.

The rearrangement links TRBV19 to TRBJ2-5; D assignment may be TRBD1 or TRBD2 (7 bases each). The V gene lost 1 base and the J gene lost 2 bases, with 14 bases spanning the gap. The germline V gene encodes CDR1 LNHDA and CDR2 SQIVND (reference sequence). This CDR3 spans 16 amino acids. CDR3 sequence: CASSIGEGQYQETQYF. Here the CDR3 DNA reads TGTGCCAGTAGTATAGGGGAGGGACAGTATCAAGAGACCCAGTACTTC.

The J gene is TRBJ2-3, the V gene TRBV4-2; TRBD2 matches at 9 bases. Germline V gene sequence: CDR1 LGHNA, CDR2 YNFKEQ. The V gene end was trimmed by 0 bases and the J gene end by 4 bases; junction bases not matched to a gene: 8. This CDR3 has 17 residues. The CDR3 is CASSQDLWREGPDTQYF. In nucleotides, the CDR3 is TGTGCCAGCAGCCAAGATTTGTGGCGGGAGGGCCCAGATACGCAGTATTTT.

CDR3 loop: CASSLEGEETQYF. In DNA form, the CDR3 reads TGTGCCAGCAGCTTGGAAGGGGAAGAGACCCAGTACTTC. The chain couples TRBV5-5 to TRBJ2-5, with D maybe TRBD1 (5 bases). The CDR3 covers 13 residues. Germline CDR1 and CDR2: SGHKS and YYEKEE (reference sequence). Trimming cost V 0 bases and J 3 bases, with 6 bases left between them.

As to this clone: Germline is not matched at one junction end, which may reflect a read error. The DNA for the CDR3 is TGTGCCAACAGCCAAGATCGGATGCGGGAGCAGTACTTC. Its translation: CANSQDRMREQYF. This chain links TRBV4-2 with TRBJ2-7, with no clear D. CDR1 and CDR2 from the germline V gene are LGHNA and YNFKEQ. The CDR3 contains 13 residues.

This chain connects TRBV6-5 to TRBJ1-5; D gene unclear. The germline V gene encodes CDR1 MNHEY and CDR2 SVGAGI. This CDR3 spans 14 amino acids. V gave up 0 bases and J gave up 1 base, with 4 bases separating them. The CDR3 loop reads CASSYSPSNQPQHF. For the CDR3, the DNA is TGTGCCAGCAGTTACTCCCCCAGCAATCAGCCCCAGCATTTT.

This clone was observed a few times. CDR3 amino acids: CASSYSAGLSYEQYF. Written as DNA, the CDR3 is TGTGCCAGCAGTTACTCCGCGGGGTTGTCCTACGAGCAGTACTTC. This chain joins TRBV6-6 and TRBJ2-7, with D possibly TRBD2 on 6 matching bases. The CDR3 is 15 residues long. Germline V gene sequence: CDR1 MNHNY, CDR2 SVGAGI (reference sequence). The ends were cut back, 0 bases at V and 1 base at J, with 10 bases in the middle.

The chain employs TRBV10-3 and TRBJ2-7; 8 bases agree with TRBD1. The ends lost 2 bases at V and 2 bases at J; junction bases unmatched: 2. Germline assignment: CDR1 ENHRY and CDR2 SYGVKD. The CDR3 extends over 14 amino acids. The DNA for the CDR3 is TGTGCCATCAGTGAGGGACAGGGCCCCTACGAGCAGTACTTC. Its protein is CAISEGQGPYEQYF.

The V and J genes are TRBV6-5 and TRBJ1-2, with D possibly being TRBD1 (6 bases). This CDR3 region has 11 residues. V lost 5 bases and J lost 13, with 14 bases in between. The germline gives CDR1 MNHEY, CDR2 SVGAGI. CDR3 in amino acids: CASSETGWCTF. The CDR3, as DNA: TGTGCCAGCAGTGAGACAGGTTGGTGCACCTTC.